This T cell receptor (beta chain) was recorded in a study of human T cells and chemical hapten exposure. This sample's time point: patch test 3, about 24 weeks after DPC sensitization. Treatment of the sample: therapeutic diphenylcyclopropenone sensitization with weekly scalp DPC. TCRdb re-analysed the RACE reads in MiXCR, keeping a single row per CDR3 protein. This repertoire shows 55,000 to 75,000 distinct CDR3 sequences, 9.5% to 15% found once; its top ten account for roughly 2.3%. This clonotype was seen ten or more times. Sequenced material: whole blood, taken in connection with sensitization to the hapten diphenylcyclopropenone (DPC). This clonotype was obtained from a man aged 30-40 years with alopecia areata. Some clones in this sample may be carry-over from other donors' samples.

The CDR3 spells CSARQGAQTHQPQHF. CDR3 bases: TGCAGTGCTAGACAGGGGGCCCAAACCCATCAGCCCCAGCATTTT. The V and J genes are TRBV20-1 and TRBJ1-5; 8 bases map to TRBD1. The germline V gene encodes CDR1 DFQATT and CDR2 SNEGSKA (reference sequence). The CDR3 has 15 amino acids. The ends lost 2 bases at V and 5 bases at J; junction bases unmatched: 8.